Following are 20 T cell receptor beta chains from one sample sequenced in a study of post-analysis software for immune sequencing data. Unique molecular identifiers were carried by the TCR beta cDNA libraries. In TCRdb, the PCR reads were re-called with MiXCR into one record per CDR3 protein. The profile covers about 460,000 distinct CDR3 sequences, with approximately 45% appearing a single time and 12% taken by the ten largest. Their antigens remain unidentified. Study findings and constraints: About five TRBV segments were more frequent in patients than controls; TRBV5-6, TRBV5-1 and TRBV20-1 belonged to this group.

Material: blood. Receptor source: a girl under 18 with multiple sclerosis.

This clonotype has a handful of counts. Possible read error: a much larger clone is one base away. The chain employs TRBV7-9 and TRBJ2-5; TRBD2 agrees at 10 bases. From germline, CDR1 is SEHNR and CDR2 FQNEAQ (reference sequence). Losses at the gene ends were 2 bases for V and 11 bases for J; bases not matched to a gene: 14. The CDR3 spans 16 residues. The CDR3 nucleotides read TGTGCCAGCAGCTTAATCGGGACTAGCGACCGCAATGAGCAGTACTTC. This translates into CASSLIGTSDRNEQYF.

Only a few counts were recorded for this clonotype. The chain has TRBV5-5 and TRBJ1-2, with 10 positions matching TRBD1. Germline CDR1 SGHKS, CDR2 YYEKEE (reference sequence). The ends lost 0 bases at V and 11 bases at J; junction bases unmatched: 7. The CDR3 sequence is 14 residues long. The DNA of the CDR3 is TGTGCCAGCAGCTTGGGGGGGACAGGGGCCGATTACACCTTC. Amino acid sequence: CASSLGGTGADYTF. The full variable domain, in which reference TRBV5-5 and TRBJ1-2 provide the parts outside the CDR3, is DAGVTQSPTHLIKTRGQQVTLRCSPISGHKSVSWYQQVLGQGPQFIFQYYEKEERGRGNFPDRFSARQFPNYSSELNVNALLLGDSALYLCASSLGGTGADYTFGSGTRLTVV.

A few counts support this clonotype. CDR3 sequence reads: CASRQGRTGNTIYF. CDR3 sequence (DNA): TGTGCCAGCAGACAAGGACGGACCGGAAACACCATATATTTT. The J gene is TRBJ1-3, the V gene TRBV6-5; no firm D call. The V end was cut by 6 bases, the J end by 4 bases, with 13 bases between. The CDR3 has 14 amino acids. Germline CDR1 is MNHEY and CDR2 is SVGAGI.

The rearrangement joins TRBV5-5 to TRBJ2-1, with TRBD2 identical over 8 bases. Germline trimming cut 1 base from V and 6 bases from J; bases unmatched to any gene: 12. Germline CDR1 SGHKS, CDR2 YYEKEE (reference sequence). The CDR3 length is 17 residues. The CDR3 sequence: CASSLSPGSGKPNEQFF. The DNA for the CDR3 is TGTGCCAGCAGCTTGAGTCCGGGTAGCGGGAAACCCAATGAGCAGTTCTTC. The full variable domain, with the rest looked up from reference TRBV5-5 and TRBJ2-1, is DAGVTQSPTHLIKTRGQQVTLRCSPISGHKSVSWYQQVLGQGPQFIFQYYEKEERGRGNFPDRFSARQFPNYSSELNVNALLLGDSALYLCASSLSPGSGKPNEQFFGPGTRLTVL.

This clonotype has only a few counts. The chain uses TRBV29-1 and TRBJ2-1; D is ambiguous. V was pared by 0 bases and J by 7 bases, with 13 bases between. The germline CDR1 and CDR2 sequences are SQVTM and ANQGSEA. CDR3 length equals 14 residues. CDR3 bases: TGCAGCGTTGAAGATGCCCGACTCTGGAATGAGCAGTTCTTC. This encodes CSVEDARLWNEQFF.

This chain joins TRBV4-1 and TRBJ2-3, with 9 bases identical to TRBD1. The germline CDR1 and CDR2 sequences are MGHRA and YSYEKL. The CDR3 is 14 residues long. With V trimmed by 1 base and J by 5 bases, 1 base remained unmatched. Written as DNA, the CDR3 is TGCGCCAGCAGCCAAGGACAGGGGGTAGATACGCAGTATTTT. Its translation: CASSQGQGVDTQYF.

The sample holds a few counts of this clonotype. The chain recombines TRBV4-3 with TRBJ2-3; no clear D. The length of the CDR3 is 14 residues. The germline V gene has CDR1 LGHNA and CDR2 YSLEER. V gave up 0 bases and J gave up 9 bases, with 13 bases separating them. CDR3 in amino acids: CASSQDSRAGTQYF. In DNA form, the CDR3 reads TGCGCCAGCAGCCAAGATAGTAGAGCTGGCACGCAGTATTTT.

There are a few counts of this clonotype. The rearrangement links TRBV12-3 or TRBV12-4 to TRBJ2-5; 11 bases align to TRBD2. V lost 5 bases, J lost 11 bases, and 10 bases stayed unmatched. The CDR3 runs 14 residues. Here the CDR3 reads CASSTSGSYNEQYF. The CDR3 DNA is TGTGCCAGCAGTACTAGCGGGAGCTACAATGAGCAGTACTTC.

This clonotype was counted between two and nine times. The CDR3 protein is CASRFPVSGPPAKQFF. In DNA form, the CDR3 reads TGCGCCAGCAGGTTCCCCGTTAGCGGGCCGCCGGCGAAGCAGTTCTTC. The chain carries TRBV5-1 and TRBJ2-1; 7 nucleotides match TRBD2. Trimming took 5 bases from V and 11 from J; bases not matched to a gene: 19. The V gene's germline CDR1 is SGHRS and CDR2 YFSETQ. The CDR3 length is 16 residues.

This clonotype was recorded once. The rearrangement links TRBV4-3 to TRBJ2-7; D remains unclear. Trimming stripped 0 bases from V and 0 bases from J, with 15 bases between. CDR3 length: 17 residues. Germline V gene sequence: CDR1 LGHNA, CDR2 YSLEER. CDR3 amino acids: CASSQDFVSTVSYEQYF. In DNA form, the CDR3 reads TGCGCCAGCAGCCAAGATTTTGTTTCTACGGTCTCCTACGAGCAGTACTTC.

This CDR3 is CASTSGGNGANVLTF. CDR3 in DNA: TGTGCCAGCACCTCAGGGGGCAATGGGGCCAACGTCCTGACTTTC. The rearrangement uses TRBV27 and TRBJ2-6, with 8 bases lining up with TRBD1. Trimming at V came to 7 bases and at J to 3 bases, leaving 5 bases not matched to a gene. CDR1 MNHEY and CDR2 SMNVEV come from the germline V gene (reference sequence). The CDR3 totals 15 residues.

The chain combines TRBV12-3 or TRBV12-4 with TRBJ2-4; unclear D gene. This CDR3 contains 16 residues. Trimming left V 1 base short and J 0 bases short, with 10 bases between. The CDR3 sequence: CASSLGAALAKNIQYF. CDR3 DNA sequence: TGTGCCAGCAGTTTAGGGGCGGCCCTAGCCAAAAACATTCAGTACTTC.

The rearrangement links TRBV29-1 to TRBJ1-2, with D hard to call. V gave up 4 bases and J gave up 4 bases, with 7 bases separating them. Germline CDR1 SQVTM, CDR2 ANQGSEA. The CDR3 length is 11 residues. The DNA for the CDR3 is TGCAGCGTTGTGGGAAGCTATGGCTACACCTTC. It codes for CSVVGSYGYTF.

V usage is TRBV12-3 or TRBV12-4 and J usage is TRBJ1-1, with a weak D call TRBD1 (5 bases). Trimming removed 8 bases at V and 4 bases at J, with 11 bases between. CDR3 length: 12 amino acids. The CDR3 DNA sequence: TGTGCCAGCGGTCGCGGGGCCACTGAAGCTTTCTTT. Translated, it gives CASGRGATEAFF.

This clonotype occurred a few times. V usage is TRBV4-1 and J usage is TRBJ1-2; 10 nucleotides agree with TRBD1. Looked up from germline, CDR1 is MGHRA and CDR2 is YSYEKL. This CDR3 contains 17 residues. The V segment lost 0 bases and the J segment 8 bases; nucleotides outside the gene matches: 12. Here the CDR3 reads CASSQDWGTGVRRGYTF. CDR3 DNA: TGCGCCAGCAGCCAAGATTGGGGGACAGGGGTTCGGAGAGGCTACACCTTC.

This clonotype was observed a handful of times. The V and J genes are TRBV7-9 and TRBJ2-5; 10 bases map to TRBD1. The DNA matches TRBJ2-7 better at its end, which makes the J call doubtful. Germline CDR1 and CDR2: SEHNR and FQNEAQ (reference sequence). The CDR3 consists of 15 residues. CDR3: CASSLGGDRGNEQYF. As DNA, the CDR3 is TGTGCCAGCAGCTTAGGGGGGGACAGGGGCAACGAGCAGTACTTC.

This clonotype was seen more than once but under ten times. The chain joins TRBV10-3 to TRBJ1-5; TRBD1 agrees at 9 bases. With V trimmed by 6 bases and J by 1 base, 4 bases remained unmatched. The CDR3 has 15 residues. Germline V gene lookup returns CDR1 ENHRY and CDR2 SYGVKD. The CDR3 region is CAISKGQGSNQPQHF. As DNA, the CDR3 is TGTGCCATCAGCAAGGGACAGGGAAGCAATCAGCCCCAGCATTTT.

This clonotype showed up just a few times. The CDR3 nucleotides are TGCGCCAGCAGCTTGGAAAGAGGACAGGGAGTAGGAGGCTACACCTTC. Translated, it gives CASSLERGQGVGGYTF. This sequence joins TRBV5-1 and TRBJ1-2; 8 bases agree with TRBD1. CDR3 size: 16 residues. Germline assignment: CDR1 SGHRS and CDR2 YFSETQ. V lost 0 bases and J lost 8; bases outside the gene matches: 12.

This rearrangement joins TRBV14 to TRBJ2-5; 9 nucleotides match TRBD2. The J call is uncertain, as TRBJ2-7 better fits the DNA end. The CDR3 is made up of 15 amino acids. Germline lookup yields CDR1 SGHDN and CDR2 FVKESK. For the CDR3, the DNA is TGTGCCAGCAGCCAAGAGTGGACTAGCGAGTACGAGCAGTACTTC. Its translation is CASSQEWTSEYEQYF.

The V gene is TRBV21-1, the J gene TRBJ1-1. TRBV21-1 is a documented pseudogene. The CDR3 length is 16 residues. The CDR3 DNA sequence: TGTGCCAGCAGGTCAATAGAGCGTTCGCCTGGGCCTGAAGCTTTCTTT. Translation: CASRSIERSPGPEAFF.